The entry below describes one TCR beta chain. V was cut by 2 bases and J by 6 bases, with 21 bases left in between. The CDR3 contains 17 residues. Germline V CDR1 and CDR2: MNHEY, SVGEGT. The record originates from a study of blood T cells in healthy people across ages. Next came a second PCR, run for roughly 7 to 12 cycles, which used a sample-barcoded 5' primer along with a J-beta primer mix. Via MiXCR, TCRdb re-called the 5' RACE reads, giving one row per CDR3 protein. The sample records 1.6 million or so distinct CDR3 sequences, around 36% being singletons. Donor samples were obtained from healthy Caucasian individuals from Russia, aged about 6 to 95.

Sequenced input: blood. This TCR derives from a woman aged 25 to 39 in good health. The V and J genes are TRBV6-2 or TRBV6-3 and TRBJ2-3, with D possibly being TRBD2 (6 bases). The CDR3 DNA is TGTGCCAGCAGTTACGGTACGGCGGGATCAAACTTCGATACGCAGTATTTT. Translation gives CASSYGTAGSNFDTQYF.